This TCR beta chain was identified in a study of blood T cell repertoires in COVID-19. Study-wide background: Donors in the United States, Italy and Spain gave samples during acute or convalescent COVID-19. PBMCs, B-cell-depleted T cells, or T cells were the source of the cDNA or gDNA that made up the material.

Original methodology: Researchers report that nucleated cell counts were estimated from reference gene primer amplification. The repertoire was sequenced with immunoSEQ multiplex PCR; TCRdb's copy has only in-frame clones and lacks some. D and trimming were read from the DNA, whereas the V and J calls and clone size are those reported in that table. The data hold about 45,000 clones, with about 80% observed a single time. Trimming stripped 3 bases from V and 1 base from J, with 15 bases between. Germline CDR1 reads SGHVS; CDR2 reads FQNEAQ. The CDR3 has 16 residues. The receptor was derived from a human donor in a cohort sampled during active COVID-19. Sequenced sample: peripheral blood. The J gene is TRBJ2-5, the V gene TRBV7-8; D perhaps matches TRBD1 (6 bases). The CDR3 sequence: CASSLNDRRIQETQYF. CDR3 sequence (DNA): TGTGCCAGCAGCTTGAACGACAGGAGAATCCAAGAGACCCAGTACTTC.